The entry below gives a single T cell receptor beta chain sequence along with its context. The table came from immunoSEQ multiplex PCR; TCRdb's copy has only in-frame clones and leaves some out. The sample lists tens of thousands of clones, 90% to 95% occurring once. V was cut by 4 bases and J by 0 bases, with 15 bases left in between. CDR3 length: 16 residues. Germline CDR1 SGHTA, CDR2 FQGNSA. These data are taken from a study of cytomegalovirus exposure and HLA in healthy donors. Study-level information: The roughly 110 validation repertoires matched the roughly 670 first-cohort repertoires in platform, a later analysis reported.

The receptor was derived from a woman younger than 30 in good health and CMV-seropositive. The sample was PBMCs. V usage is TRBV7-2 and J usage is TRBJ1-1; D is ambiguous. The CDR3 nucleotides read TGTGCCAGCAGCTCCTCAAGCCTACAGATGAACACTGAAGCTTTCTTT. Translation gives CASSSSSLQMNTEAFF.